The clone carrying this T cell receptor (beta chain) was observed a handful of times. TCRdb analysed the 5' RACE reads with MiXCR anew, one entry per CDR3 protein. The profile covers 90,000 to 120,000 distinct CDR3 sequences, with roughly an eighth appearing a single time and around 43% taken by the ten largest. The data belong to a study of T-cell memory formation after mild COVID-19. Germline V gives CDR1 MNHNY, CDR2 SVGAGI (reference sequence). Trimming removed 3 bases from V and 3 bases from J, with 18 bases in between. The length of the CDR3 is 17 residues. This chain joins TRBV6-6 and TRBJ1-5; D not resolved. The TCR comes from a man younger than 35 who had mild COVID-19 (a few samples of this study predate the infection). Cell type and time point are not known. Sequenced: PBMCs or a T cell subset sorted from them (not recorded which). CDR3 nucleotide sequence: TGTGCCAGCAGTTATTTGTCATCCAAAGGGAACAATCAGCCCCAGCATTTT. As protein: CASSYLSSKGNNQPQHF.